This T cell receptor (beta chain) derives from a study of beta chain features in type 1 diabetes. This clone was found a few times. V was pared by 4 bases and J by 3 bases, with 12 bases of the junction left unmatched. The CDR3 length is 18 residues. Germline CDR1 and CDR2: SGHRS and YFSETQ. CD4+ naive, central memory, regulatory and stem cell-like memory cells were sorted via CD45RO/CCR7/CD25/CD127/CD95/CD27. Reverse transcribing all isolated RNA meant expressed TCRB transcripts were sequenced. Sequencing was performed with immunoSEQ multiplex PCR; in TCRdb, only in-frame clones are kept and a portion is missing. The profile shows around 400,000 clones, over 12% of them singletons.

The chain employs TRBV5-1 and TRBJ1-3; TRBD1 agrees at 11 bases. The TCR was taken from a woman aged 18-30 years in good health. Sample: naive CD4+ T cells from blood. CDR3 DNA: TGCGCCAGCAGCCCGGACAGGGGGCTCGACTTCGGTGGAAACACCATATATTTT. It specifies CASSPDRGLDFGGNTIYF.